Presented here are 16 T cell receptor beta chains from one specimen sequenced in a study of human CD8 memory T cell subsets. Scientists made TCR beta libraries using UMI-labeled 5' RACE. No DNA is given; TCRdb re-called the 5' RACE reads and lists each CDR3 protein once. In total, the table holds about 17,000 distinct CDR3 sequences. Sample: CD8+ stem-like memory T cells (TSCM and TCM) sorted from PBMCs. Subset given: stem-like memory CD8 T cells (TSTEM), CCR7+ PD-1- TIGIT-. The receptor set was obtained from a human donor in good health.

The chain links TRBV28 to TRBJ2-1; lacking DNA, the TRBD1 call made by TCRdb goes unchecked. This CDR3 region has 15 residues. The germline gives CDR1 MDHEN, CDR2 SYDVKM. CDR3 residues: CASALGTGFANEQFF. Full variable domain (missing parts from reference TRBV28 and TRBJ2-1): DVKVTQSSRYLVKRTGEKVFLECVQDMDHENMFWYRQDPGLGLRLIYFSYDVKMKEKGDIPEGYSVSREKKERFSLILESASTNQTSMYLCASALGTGFANEQFFGPGTRLTVL.

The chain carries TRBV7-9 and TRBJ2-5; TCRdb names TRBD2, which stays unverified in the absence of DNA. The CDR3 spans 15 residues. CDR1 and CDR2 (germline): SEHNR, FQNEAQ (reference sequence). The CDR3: CASITLAAPGETQYF.

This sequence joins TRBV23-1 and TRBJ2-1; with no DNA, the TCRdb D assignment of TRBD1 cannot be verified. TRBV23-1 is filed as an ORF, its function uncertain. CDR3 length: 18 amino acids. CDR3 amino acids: CASSQGGRELVSYNEQFF.

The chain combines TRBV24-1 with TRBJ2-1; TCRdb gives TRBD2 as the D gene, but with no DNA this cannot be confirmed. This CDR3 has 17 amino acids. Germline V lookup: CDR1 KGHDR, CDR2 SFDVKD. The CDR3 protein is CATSDSGTSGPYNEQFF.

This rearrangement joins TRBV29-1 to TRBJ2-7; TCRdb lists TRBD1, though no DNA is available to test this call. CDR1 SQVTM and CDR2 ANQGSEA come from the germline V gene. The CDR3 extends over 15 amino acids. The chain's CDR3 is CSVQPGGSLSYEQYF.

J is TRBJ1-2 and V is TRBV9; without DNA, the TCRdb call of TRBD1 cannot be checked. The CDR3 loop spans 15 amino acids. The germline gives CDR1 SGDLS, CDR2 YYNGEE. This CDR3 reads CASSPATGDYYGYTF.

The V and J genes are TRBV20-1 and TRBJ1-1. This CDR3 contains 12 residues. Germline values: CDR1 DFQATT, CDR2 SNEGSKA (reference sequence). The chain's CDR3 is CSARDRLTEAFF.

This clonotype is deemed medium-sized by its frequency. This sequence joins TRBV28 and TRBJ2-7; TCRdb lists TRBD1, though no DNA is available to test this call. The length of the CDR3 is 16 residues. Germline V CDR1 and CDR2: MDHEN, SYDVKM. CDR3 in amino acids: CASSGRGGELTLEQYF.

This chain's CDR3 is CASSLVRGHEQFF. This sequence joins TRBV28 and TRBJ2-1; TCRdb gives TRBD1 as the D gene, but with no DNA this cannot be confirmed. This CDR3 has 13 residues. CDR1 and CDR2 (germline): MDHEN, SYDVKM.

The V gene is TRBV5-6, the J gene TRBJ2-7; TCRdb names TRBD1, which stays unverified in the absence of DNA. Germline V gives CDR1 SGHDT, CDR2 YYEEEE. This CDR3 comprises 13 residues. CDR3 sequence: CASSRDAPYEQYF.

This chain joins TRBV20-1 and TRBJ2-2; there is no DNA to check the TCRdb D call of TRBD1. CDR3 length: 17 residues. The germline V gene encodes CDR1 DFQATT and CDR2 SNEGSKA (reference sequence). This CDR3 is CSARDSDTGVRTGELFF.

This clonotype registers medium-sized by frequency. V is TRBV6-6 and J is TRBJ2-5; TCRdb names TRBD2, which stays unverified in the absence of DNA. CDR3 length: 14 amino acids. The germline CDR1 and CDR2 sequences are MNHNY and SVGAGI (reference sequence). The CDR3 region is CASRTSGGQETQYF.

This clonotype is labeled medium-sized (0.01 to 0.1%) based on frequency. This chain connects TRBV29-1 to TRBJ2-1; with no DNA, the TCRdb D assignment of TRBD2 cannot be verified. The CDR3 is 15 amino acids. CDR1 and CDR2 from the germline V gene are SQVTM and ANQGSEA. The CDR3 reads CSVDGDSGSWNEQFF.

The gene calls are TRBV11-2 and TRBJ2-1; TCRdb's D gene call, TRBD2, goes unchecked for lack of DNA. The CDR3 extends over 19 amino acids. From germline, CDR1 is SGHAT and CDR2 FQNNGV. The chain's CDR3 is CASSFGLAGASSSYNEQFF.

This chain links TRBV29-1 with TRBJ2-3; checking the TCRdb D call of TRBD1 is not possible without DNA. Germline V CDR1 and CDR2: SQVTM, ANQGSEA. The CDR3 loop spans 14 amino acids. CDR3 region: CSVVTGVGTDTQYF.

This CDR3 is CASSRSTLGAFF. The rearrangement uses TRBV6-5 and TRBJ1-1; without DNA, the TCRdb call of TRBD1 cannot be checked. The CDR3 spans 12 residues. Germline-derived CDR1 and CDR2 are MNHEY and SVGAGI.